The 19 T cell receptor beta chains given below trace back to one sample, sequenced in a study of response to subunit inactivated influenza vaccine. Using its own MiXCR run on the RT-PCR reads, TCRdb lists one record per CDR3 protein. Of approximately 530,000 distinct CDR3 sequences listed, approximately 7.3% were seen once; the top ten hold about 12%. Specimen: PBMCs from blood, collected less than 30 months after vaccination. The receptors originated from a man between 50 and 75 years old who received an inactivated influenza vaccine.

This clonotype was seen only a few times. This sequence joins TRBV7-9 and TRBJ1-5; 7 bases match TRBD1. V lost 2 bases and J lost 4; bases outside the gene matches: 2. Germline assignment: CDR1 SEHNR and CDR2 FQNEAQ (reference sequence). The CDR3 totals 14 residues. CDR3 nucleotides: TGTGCCAGCAGCTTATCGACAGGGAATCAGCCCCAGCATTTT. Residues: CASSLSTGNQPQHF.

There are a few counts of this clonotype. The chain recombines TRBV7-2 with TRBJ1-4, with no clear D. The CDR3 runs 13 residues. V lost 8 bases, J lost 3 bases, and 10 bases lay in between. Germline assignment: CDR1 SGHTA and CDR2 FQGNSA. Here the CDR3 reads CASRRVSNEKLFF. The CDR3 nucleotides read TGTGCCAGCCGTCGAGTGTCTAATGAAAAACTGTTTTTT.

This clonotype was seen many times. The chain uses TRBV12-3 or TRBV12-4 and TRBJ1-4; D perhaps matches TRBD1 (5 bases). Trimming left V 6 bases short and J 12 bases short, with 14 bases between. The CDR3 length is 12 residues. This CDR3 is CASSNPRQQLFF. CDR3 nucleotides: TGTGCCAGCAGCAACCCAAGACAGCAACTGTTTTTT.

This clonotype came up many times. The rearrangement joins TRBV6-1 to TRBJ2-4; 8 bases match TRBD1. The germline gives CDR1 MNHNS, CDR2 SASEGT. J lost 0 bases, V lost 5 bases, and 9 bases had no gene match. The CDR3 loop spans 17 amino acids. This CDR3 is CASSPGQANLAKNIQYF. The CDR3 nucleotides read TGTGCCAGCAGTCCGGGACAGGCAAACCTAGCCAAAAACATTCAGTACTTC.

This clonotype was seen more than once but under ten times. The chain is built from TRBV7-8 and TRBJ2-3; 12 nucleotides match TRBD2. V lost 5 bases to trimming and J lost 6 bases; unmatched junction nucleotides: 18. The CDR3 spans 19 residues. The germline CDR1 and CDR2 sequences are SGHVS and FQNEAQ. CDR3 protein: CASSHRLITSGGSWDTQYF. The CDR3 nucleotides read TGTGCCAGCAGCCACCGCCTAATTACTAGCGGGGGGAGCTGGGATACGCAGTATTTT.

The chain recombines TRBV28 with TRBJ2-1; TRBD2 matches at 8 bases. Germline V gene sequence: CDR1 MDHEN, CDR2 SYDVKM. CDR3 size: 13 residues. The V segment lost 6 bases and the J segment 13 bases; nucleotides outside the gene matches: 11. The CDR3: CASRIKSGTSQFF. CDR3 sequence (DNA): TGTGCCAGCAGAATAAAATCCGGGACTAGTCAGTTCTTC.

This rearrangement joins TRBV9 to TRBJ2-7; D possibly corresponds to TRBD1 (5 bases). The germline CDR1 and CDR2 sequences are SGDLS and YYNGEE. The CDR3 runs 15 residues. Trimming cost V 0 bases and J 2 bases, with 12 bases left between them. CDR3 in DNA: TGTGCCAGCAGCGTAGCCACAGGCTATACCTACGAGCAGTACTTC. Its protein is CASSVATGYTYEQYF.

In its sample, this clonotype was seen a few times. The rearrangement joins TRBV11-2 to TRBJ1-1; D is unresolved. Trimming shortened V by 2 bases and J by 0 bases, and 7 bases separated the two germline ends. In germline, CDR1 is SGHAT, CDR2 FQNNGV. The CDR3 runs to 14 residues. CDR3 sequence reads: CASSLISVNTEAFF. CDR3 nucleotide sequence: TGTGCCAGCAGCTTAATTTCGGTGAACACTGAAGCTTTCTTT.

The chain's CDR3 is CASSENPAWATDTQYF. CDR3 nucleotides: TGTGCCAGCAGTGAAAACCCAGCTTGGGCTACAGATACGCAGTATTTT. This chain connects TRBV6-1 to TRBJ2-3; D remains unclear. This CDR3 comprises 16 residues. Looked up from germline, CDR1 is MNHNS and CDR2 is SASEGT. With 2 bases removed from V and 3 bases from J, the gap between germline ends came to 15 bases.

This clonotype was recorded many times. The rearrangement joins TRBV20-1 to TRBJ2-5; TRBD2 matches at 8 bases. Germline CDR1 is DFQATT and CDR2 is SNEGSKA (reference sequence). This CDR3 is 15 amino acids long. V shed 4 bases and J 4 bases; nucleotides not matched to a gene: 11. CDR3 coding DNA: TGCAGTGCTACCCCGGGAAGCGGGAGAACAGAGACCCAGTACTTC. Translated: CSATPGSGRTETQYF.

This clonotype was seen repeatedly, ten times or more. V usage is TRBV15 and J usage is TRBJ2-3; D gene ambiguous. There are 16 residues in the CDR3. Between the trimmed V and J ends, which lost 4 bases and 3 bases, there was a span of 17 bases. Germline V gene lookup returns CDR1 LNHNV and CDR2 YYDKDF (reference sequence). The CDR3 protein is CATSTGRAVGTDTQYF. The CDR3 coding sequence is TGTGCCACCAGCACCGGCCGGGCGGTGGGGACAGATACGCAGTATTTT.

This clonotype has just a few counts. The CDR3 sequence: CASSLATSPVGSPLHF. CDR3 coding DNA: TGTGCCAGCAGCTTAGCAACAAGCCCGGTTGGGTCACCCCTCCACTTT. The V call is TRBV7-9, the J call TRBJ1-6, with unresolved D. CDR3 length: 16 residues. The germline V gene has CDR1 SEHNR and CDR2 FQNEAQ (reference sequence). V was clipped by 0 bases and J by 10 bases, with 16 bases between them.

This clonotype was seen at least ten times. The chain couples TRBV5-1 to TRBJ2-7; D possibly matches TRBD1 or TRBD2 (6 bases each). Germline CDR1 SGHRS, CDR2 YFSETQ. The ends were cut back, 0 bases at V and 5 bases at J, with 21 bases in the middle. The CDR3 is 17 residues long. This chain's CDR3 is CASSLVSGAGSYDEQYF. The CDR3, as DNA: TGCGCCAGCAGCTTGGTTTCGGGGGCGGGCAGCTACGACGAGCAGTACTTC.

This clonotype was observed many times. The chain is built from TRBV4-3 and TRBJ2-1, with a possible D match to TRBD1 (8 bases). Deletions cut 2 bases from V and 6 bases from J, with 17 bases between. CDR1 is LGHNA, CDR2 YSLEER, per germline. The CDR3 has 16 amino acids. The CDR3, as DNA: TGCGCCAGCAGCCAACGCGTTACAGGGGGGGGCAATGAGCAGTTCTTC. Residues: CASSQRVTGGGNEQFF.

Many counts were recorded for this clonotype. V usage is TRBV20-1 and J usage is TRBJ1-2; D unclear. Germline V gives CDR1 DFQATT, CDR2 SNEGSKA (reference sequence). This CDR3 is built from 13 residues. V was pared by 6 bases and J by 4 bases, with 15 bases between. CDR3 sequence: CSANRAVGYGYTF. Here the CDR3 DNA reads TGCAGTGCCAACCGGGCTGTTGGCTATGGCTACACCTTC.

Worth noting for this clonotype: A clone one base away is much larger, so this may be a read error. The chain uses TRBV7-9 and TRBJ2-1, with D perhaps assigned TRBD1 or TRBD2 (7 bases each). The CDR3 spans 15 residues. The germline V gene has CDR1 SEHNR and CDR2 FQNEAQ (reference sequence). The CDR3, as DNA: TGTGCCAGCAACTTAGGGGGCGGGGGAAACAATGAGCAGTTCTTC. This sequence encodes CASNLGGGGNNEQFF.

This clonotype was found a few times. The J gene is TRBJ2-2, the V gene TRBV11-1, with TRBD1 matching over 10 bases. The ends lost 4 bases at V and 1 base at J; junction bases unmatched: 0. This CDR3 has 15 amino acids. Germline CDR1 is SGHAT and CDR2 is FQDESV (reference sequence). CDR3 bases: TGTGCCAGCAGCTGGGACAGGGGGAACACCGGGGAGCTGTTTTTT. Amino acid sequence: CASSWDRGNTGELFF.

This clonotype was counted between two and nine times. The gene calls are TRBV4-1 and TRBJ1-1; no clear D gene. Trimming stripped 3 bases from V and 0 bases from J, with 8 bases between. CDR1 MGHRA and CDR2 YSYEKL come from the germline V gene. The CDR3 runs to 14 residues. The CDR3 coding sequence is TGCGCCAGCAGCCAGTGGGAAATGAACACTGAAGCTTTCTTT. Its protein product is CASSQWEMNTEAFF.

This clonotype was observed at least ten times. The chain employs TRBV12-3 or TRBV12-4 and TRBJ2-4, with D unresolved. V was shortened by 6 bases and J by 13 bases, with 13 bases between the two germline ends. CDR3 length equals 11 residues. The CDR3 here is CASSPKGRQYF. As DNA, the CDR3 is TGTGCCAGCAGCCCAAAAGGAAGACAGTACTTC.